This T cell receptor beta chain was sequenced in a study of blood T cells in healthy people across ages. General study findings and limits: A roughly linear fall in TCR beta diversity per million T cells was seen with increasing age. A conclusive naive versus antigen-experienced comparison was prevented by the unsorted PBMCs. Versus aged donors, long-lived donors had higher diversity and more naive CD4+ cells.

A second 7 to 11 cycle PCR used barcoded and J-beta primers. TCRdb used MiXCR to reprocess the 5' RACE reads, holding one entry per CDR3 protein. The table has about 1.1 million distinct CDR3 sequences, 35% to 45% seen once. V gave up 6 bases and J gave up 3 bases, with 7 bases separating them. CDR1 is SQVTM and CDR2 is ANQGSEA in the germline V gene. The CDR3 runs to 11 residues. This clonotype was seen a handful of times. Its target is not known. Donation came from healthy Caucasian individuals in Russia who were aged 6 to 90. This clonotype was obtained from a man aged 18 to 29 in good health. Sequencing input: blood. V usage is TRBV29-1 and J usage is TRBJ2-3; D uncertain. Here the CDR3 reads CSVVNTDTQYF. CDR3 in DNA: TGCAGCGTAGTAAATACAGATACGCAGTATTTT.